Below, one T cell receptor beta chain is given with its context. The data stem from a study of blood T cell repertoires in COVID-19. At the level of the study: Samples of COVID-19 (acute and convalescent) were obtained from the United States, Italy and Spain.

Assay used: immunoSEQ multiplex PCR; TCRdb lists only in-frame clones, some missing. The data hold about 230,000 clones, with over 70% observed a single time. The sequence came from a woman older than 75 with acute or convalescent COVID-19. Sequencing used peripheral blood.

CDR3 in DNA: TGCGCCAGCAGTCAGGGGGGACAGGGAGAGGCCCTCCACTTT. Its translation is CASSQGGQGEALHF. The gene calls are TRBV23-1 and TRBJ1-6; 9 bases align to TRBD1. TRBV23-1 is treated as an ORF (open reading frame) with a function not yet certain. The trim removed 3 bases at V and 14 bases at J, leaving 8 bases unmatched. The CDR3 covers 14 residues.